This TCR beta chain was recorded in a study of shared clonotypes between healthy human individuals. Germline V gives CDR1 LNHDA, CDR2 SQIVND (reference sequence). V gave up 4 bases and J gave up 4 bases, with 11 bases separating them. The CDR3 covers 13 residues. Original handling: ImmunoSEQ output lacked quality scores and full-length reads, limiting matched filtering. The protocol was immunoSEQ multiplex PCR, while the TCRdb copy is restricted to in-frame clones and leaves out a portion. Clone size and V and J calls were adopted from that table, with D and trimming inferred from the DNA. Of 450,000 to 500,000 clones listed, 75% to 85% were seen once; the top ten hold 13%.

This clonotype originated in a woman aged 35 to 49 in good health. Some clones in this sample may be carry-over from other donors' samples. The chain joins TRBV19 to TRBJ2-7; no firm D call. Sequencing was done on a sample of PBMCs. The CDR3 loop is CASSTVGSYEQYF. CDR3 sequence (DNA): TGTGCCAGTAGTACTGTGGGTTCGTACGAGCAGTACTTC.